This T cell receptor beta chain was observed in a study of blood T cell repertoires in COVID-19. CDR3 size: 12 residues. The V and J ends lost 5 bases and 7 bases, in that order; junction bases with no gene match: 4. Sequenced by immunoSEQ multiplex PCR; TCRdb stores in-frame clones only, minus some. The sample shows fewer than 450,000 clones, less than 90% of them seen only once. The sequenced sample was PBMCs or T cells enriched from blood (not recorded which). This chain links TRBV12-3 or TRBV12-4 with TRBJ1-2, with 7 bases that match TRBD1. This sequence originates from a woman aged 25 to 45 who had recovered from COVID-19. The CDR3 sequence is CASSQYRGGYTF. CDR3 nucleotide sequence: TGTGCCAGCAGTCAATACAGGGGTGGCTACACCTTC.